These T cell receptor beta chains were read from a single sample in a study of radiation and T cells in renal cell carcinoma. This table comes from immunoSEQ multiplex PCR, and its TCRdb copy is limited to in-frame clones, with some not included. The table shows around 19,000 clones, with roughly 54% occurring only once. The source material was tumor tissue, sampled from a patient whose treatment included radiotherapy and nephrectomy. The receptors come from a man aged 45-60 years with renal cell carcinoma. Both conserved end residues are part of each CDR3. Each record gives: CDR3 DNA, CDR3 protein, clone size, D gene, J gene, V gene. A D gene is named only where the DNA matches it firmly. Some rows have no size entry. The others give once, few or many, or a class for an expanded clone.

DNA: TGCGCCAGCAGCCAAGCGGAGGGCTTCGACACAGATACGCAGTATTTT
CDR3: CASSQAEGFDTDTQYF
size: -
D: -
J: TRBJ2-3
V: TRBV4-1

DNA: TGTGCCAGCAGCCAGGACAGGGCCCACTATGGCTACACCTTC
CDR3: CASSQDRAHYGYTF
size: -
D: TRBD1
J: TRBJ1-2
V: TRBV4-2

DNA: TGTGCCAGCAGCTTCCCCAGGACAGGGGGCTTTGGCTACACCTTC
CDR3: CASSFPRTGGFGYTF
size: -
D: TRBD1
J: TRBJ1-2
V: TRBV9

DNA: TGCGCCAGCAGCCAAGATCCGGAGGGGAACTATGGCTACACCTTC
CDR3: CASSQDPEGNYGYTF
size: -
D: -
J: TRBJ1-2
V: TRBV4-1

DNA: TGTGCCAGCGGCCAGGTCGAAGAGACCCAGTACTTC
CDR3: CASGQVEETQYF
size: -
D: -
J: TRBJ2-5
V: TRBV2

DNA: TGTGCCAGCAGTTACTCGCCAGGAAAGACCCAGTACTTC
CDR3: CASSYSPGKTQYF
size: -
D: -
J: TRBJ2-5
V: TRBV6-5

DNA: TGTGCCAGCAGCCCACGCGGATGGACAGGGGAGAACACTGAAGCTTTCTTT
CDR3: CASSPRGWTGENTEAFF
size: -
D: TRBD1
J: TRBJ1-1
V: TRBV7-2

DNA: TGTGCCAGCAGTTACCTTCCGGGACAGGGTAACTATGGCTACACCTTC
CDR3: CASSYLPGQGNYGYTF
size: -
D: TRBD1
J: TRBJ1-2
V: TRBV6-5

DNA: TGTGCCTGGAGTGGCGGGACATCTTTACCCTACACCTTC
CDR3: CAWSGGTSLPYTF
size: -
D: -
J: TRBJ1-2
V: TRBV30

DNA: TGTGCCAGCAGCTTTAGTCTGCGGAACACTGAAGCTTTCTTT
CDR3: CASSFSLRNTEAFF
size: -
D: -
J: TRBJ1-1
V: TRBV7-9

DNA: TGTGCCAGTTCGACTAGCGGGGTGGAGACCCAGTACTTC
CDR3: CASSTSGVETQYF
size: medium-sized
D: TRBD2
J: TRBJ2-5
V: TRBV19

DNA: TGTGCCAGCAGCCCAACAGACGACACTGAAGCTTTCTTT
CDR3: CASSPTDDTEAFF
size: -
D: -
J: TRBJ1-1
V: TRBV5-5

DNA: TGTGCCAGCAGTTACCCGTCGCAGGCGGGTGAAGCTTTCTTT
CDR3: CASSYPSQAGEAFF
size: few
D: -
J: TRBJ1-1
V: TRBV6-6

DNA: TGTGCCAGCAGCCAATGGGGGGAAAGACGCGCTAGCACAGATACGCAGTATTTT
CDR3: CASSQWGERRASTDTQYF
size: -
D: -
J: TRBJ2-3
V: TRBV4-2

DNA: TGTGCCAGCAGTAAGGACGAGAACACTGAAGCTTTCTTT
CDR3: CASSKDENTEAFF
size: -
D: -
J: TRBJ1-1
V: TRBV6-5

DNA: TGTGCCAGCAGCTTAAATGGCGGGGAGCTGTTTTTT
CDR3: CASSLNGGELFF
size: few
D: -
J: TRBJ2-2
V: TRBV5-4

DNA: TGTGCCAGCTCCCTAGGGACAGGCTTGCGCACTGAAGCTTTCTTT
CDR3: CASSLGTGLRTEAFF
size: -
D: TRBD1
J: TRBJ1-1
V: TRBV18

DNA: TGTGCCAGCAGCCCCTACAAGTCGAACACTGAAGCTTTCTTT
CDR3: CASSPYKSNTEAFF
size: few
D: -
J: TRBJ1-1
V: TRBV7-2

DNA: TGTGCCAGCAGACAGGGGGCCGGAAAAGGCTACACCTTC
CDR3: CASRQGAGKGYTF
size: once
D: TRBD1
J: TRBJ1-2
V: TRBV27

DNA: TGTGCCAGCAAGACTAGCGGGAAAGAGACCCAGTACTTC
CDR3: CASKTSGKETQYF
size: -
D: TRBD2
J: TRBJ2-5
V: TRBV28

DNA: TGTGCCAGCAGCCCCGGGGGGGACACCTACTACGAGCAGTACTTC
CDR3: CASSPGGDTYYEQYF
size: -
D: TRBD2
J: TRBJ2-7
V: TRBV5-5

DNA: TGTGCCAGCAGCGTAGGTGGGGTAGAGACCCAGTACTTC
CDR3: CASSVGGVETQYF
size: -
D: -
J: TRBJ2-5
V: TRBV9

DNA: TGTGCCAGCAGCCCCTCCTGGGGGGGGATTGGCTACACCTTC
CDR3: CASSPSWGGIGYTF
size: -
D: -
J: TRBJ1-2
V: TRBV7-9

DNA: TGTGCCAGCAGCATTAGCGGGTCGAGGTTCGGCGAGCAGTACTTC
CDR3: CASSISGSRFGEQYF
size: few
D: TRBD2
J: TRBJ2-7
V: TRBV7-9

DNA: TGTGCCACGCGGGATGGGGGGGCGCCGGGAGTAGCGAAGACCCAGTACTTC
CDR3: CATRDGGAPGVAKTQYF
size: few
D: -
J: TRBJ2-5
V: TRBV19

DNA: TGTGCCAGCAGTTTAGTGGGGGAGGGCACTGAAGCTTTCTTT
CDR3: CASSLVGEGTEAFF
size: -
D: -
J: TRBJ1-1
V: TRBV28

DNA: TGTGCCAGCAGCCCGGGGCACTCGGATACGCAGTATTTT
CDR3: CASSPGHSDTQYF
size: -
D: -
J: TRBJ2-3
V: TRBV7-6

DNA: TGTGCCAGCAGCCCCGGACTAGCGGGAGGCTTTTACGAGCAGTACTTC
CDR3: CASSPGLAGGFYEQYF
size: -
D: TRBD2
J: TRBJ2-7
V: TRBV5-4

DNA: TGCGCCAGCAGCCAAGCTGGGGCCAACGTCCTGACTTTC
CDR3: CASSQAGANVLTF
size: once
D: -
J: TRBJ2-6
V: TRBV4-3

DNA: TGCGCCAGCAGCGAGGACAGGTTCGGCGAGCAGTACTTC
CDR3: CASSEDRFGEQYF
size: -
D: TRBD1
J: TRBJ2-7
V: TRBV5-1

DNA: TGTGCCAGCAGTCCCGGTAGCTATAATTCACCCCTCCACTTT
CDR3: CASSPGSYNSPLHF
size: once
D: -
J: TRBJ1-6
V: TRBV6-4

DNA: TGTGCCACCAGCGGCGCAGAGGGGGAGCGTCCCCTCGGGGAGCTGTTTTTT
CDR3: CATSGAEGERPLGELFF
size: large
D: -
J: TRBJ2-2
V: TRBV15

DNA: TGTGCCAGCACTGCTGGACAGAAGAACACTGAAGCTTTCTTT
CDR3: CASTAGQKNTEAFF
size: -
D: -
J: TRBJ1-1
V: TRBV6-5

DNA: TGTGCCAGCAGCCACCGGGACAGACCCTACGAGCAGTACTTC
CDR3: CASSHRDRPYEQYF
size: once
D: TRBD1
J: TRBJ2-7
V: TRBV14

DNA: TGTGCCAGCAGGTGGGCGCCGGGCACTGAAGCTTTCTTT
CDR3: CASRWAPGTEAFF
size: few
D: -
J: TRBJ1-1
V: TRBV2

DNA: TGTGCCAGCAGTGATGCTAGCGGGGATACGCAGTATTTT
CDR3: CASSDASGDTQYF
size: -
D: TRBD2
J: TRBJ2-3
V: TRBV2

DNA: TGTGCCAGCAGCCGACAGGGGGTGAACACCGGGGAGCTGTTTTTT
CDR3: CASSRQGVNTGELFF
size: -
D: TRBD1
J: TRBJ2-2
V: TRBV7-9